The source of this T cell receptor beta chain is a study of blood T cell repertoires in COVID-19. Study details: Sites in the United States, Italy and Spain provided acute and convalescent COVID-19 samples.

This CDR3 contains 14 residues. The germline V gene encodes CDR1 LGHDT and CDR2 YNNKEL (reference sequence). Trimming cost V 1 base and J 11 bases, with 12 bases left between them. The age range of participants was about 18 to 100 years, with residence in under 30 US areas. Clinical history as reported by participants underpinned cohort assignment. Sequencing used immunoSEQ multiplex PCR; TCRdb keeps in-frame clones, though not all of them. The sample includes fewer than 350,000 clones, almost 90% of them seen just once. The sample was PBMCs or T cells enriched from blood (not recorded which). The genes are TRBV3-1 (or the pseudogene TRBV3-2) and TRBJ1-6; maybe TRBD1 (6 bases). The source of this sequence is a woman younger than 30 with acute COVID-19. Here the CDR3 DNA reads TGTGCCAGCAGCCAAGTTCAGGGGCGCGCACCCCTCCACTTT. Residues: CASSQVQGRAPLHF.